One sample yielded the 21 T cell receptor beta chains listed below, sequenced in a study of regulatory T cells. Their cognate antigens are unknown. Study results and limitations: Hydrophobic residues at CDR3 positions 6 and 7 were enriched in conventional CD4+ T cells of CD3G-deficient patients.

The PCR used 52 TRBV and 13 TRBJ primers. Measured with immunoSEQ multiplex PCR; TCRdb has only the in-frame clones, and not every one. Of under 45,000 clones detected, approximately 91% appear once; the ten largest clones hold 2.4%. Sequencing was performed on conventional CD4+ T cells sorted from blood. These receptor sequences come from a person aged 18-35 years with CD3G deficiency.

The chain couples TRBV10-3 to TRBJ1-2, with 8 positions matching TRBD1. The CDR3 sequence is 12 residues long. CDR1 is ENHRY, CDR2 SYGVKD, per germline. V gave up 4 bases and J gave up 14 bases; unmatched junction bases: 9. CDR3 in amino acids: CAISGGQGHLTF. The CDR3 DNA reads TGTGCCATCAGTGGAGGACAGGGTCATTTAACCTTC.

The chain links TRBV18 to TRBJ1-1; 7 positions match TRBD1. Trimming took 3 bases from V and 0 from J; bases not matched to a gene: 4. Germline values: CDR1 KGHSH, CDR2 LQKENI. CDR3 length: 15 amino acids. This chain's CDR3 is CASSPGTEMNTEAFF. CDR3 coding DNA: TGTGCCAGCTCACCCGGGACAGAAATGAACACTGAAGCTTTCTTT. Looking up the rest from reference TRBV18 and TRBJ1-1 gives the full variable domain: NAGVMQNPRHLVRRRGQEARLRCSPMKGHSHVYWYRQLPEEGLKFMVYLQKENIIDESGMPKERFSAEFPKEGPSILRIQQVVRGDSAAYFCASSPGTEMNTEAFFGQGTRLTVV.

The V gene is TRBV30, the J gene TRBJ2-3; 9 nucleotides agree with TRBD1. V lost 3 bases and J lost 4; bases outside the gene matches: 2. The CDR3 contains 13 residues. Looked up from germline, CDR1 is GTSNPN and CDR2 is SVGIG (reference sequence). For the CDR3, the DNA is TGTGCCTGGAGCCGGGACAGGGCAGATACGCAGTATTTT. This translates into CAWSRDRADTQYF.

The J gene is TRBJ2-7, the V gene TRBV6-1; 8 nucleotides align to TRBD2. The length of the CDR3 is 17 residues. Trimming took 2 bases from V and 2 from J; bases not matched to a gene: 11. Germline V gene sequence: CDR1 MNHNS, CDR2 SASEGT. CDR3 protein: CASSESRGSGIPYEQYF. In DNA, the CDR3 is TGTGCCAGCAGTGAATCCCGGGGTAGCGGGATCCCCTACGAGCAGTACTTC.

The CDR3 here is CASSRRTSGIGGSEQFF. The CDR3 coding sequence is TGTGCCAGCAGTCGCCGGACTAGCGGGATAGGAGGCAGTGAGCAGTTCTTC. The chain employs TRBV28 and TRBJ2-1, with 12 bases that match TRBD2. The CDR3 runs to 17 residues. In germline, CDR1 is MDHEN, CDR2 SYDVKM. V lost 5 bases to trimming and J lost 9 bases; unmatched junction nucleotides: 14. Drawing the rest from reference TRBV28 and TRBJ2-1, the complete variable domain is DVKVTQSSRYLVKRTGEKVFLECVQDMDHENMFWYRQDPGLGLRLIYFSYDVKMKEKGDIPEGYSVSREKKERFSLILESASTNQTSMYLCASSRRTSGIGGSEQFFGPGTRLTVL.

The CDR3 DNA follows: TGTGCCAGCAGGTCTCCTAACTATGGCTACACCTTC. Translation: CASRSPNYGYTF. The chain is built from TRBV6-6 and TRBJ1-2, with no clear D. This CDR3 spans 12 amino acids. Trimming shortened V by 6 bases and J by 0 bases, and 5 bases separated the two germline ends. Germline CDR1 is MNHNY and CDR2 is SVGAGI (reference sequence).

This CDR3 reads CATRPGGYTF. The CDR3 region has the DNA TGTGCCACCCGACCGGGTGGCTACACCTTC. The chain has TRBV6-5 and TRBJ1-2; D uncertain. The CDR3 extends over 10 amino acids. The germline CDR1 and CDR2 sequences are MNHEY and SVGAGI. Between the trimmed V and J ends, which lost 10 bases and 7 bases, there was a span of 10 bases.

The rearrangement uses TRBV7-2 and TRBJ2-2; D unclear. V gave up 4 bases and J gave up 6 bases, with 9 bases separating them. The CDR3 totals 13 residues. Germline V gene sequence: CDR1 SGHTA, CDR2 FQGNSA. The CDR3 region is CASSWRRPGELFF. In DNA, the CDR3 is TGTGCCAGCAGCTGGCGGCGCCCCGGGGAGCTGTTTTTT.

The chain joins TRBV6-1 to TRBJ1-2; 7 positions agree with TRBD1. J lost 8 bases, V lost 8 bases, and 8 bases had no gene match. The germline V gene encodes CDR1 MNHNS and CDR2 SASEGT. CDR3 size: 12 residues. This CDR3 is CASGQTGYGYTF. Written as DNA, the CDR3 is TGTGCCAGCGGGCAGACAGGGTACGGCTACACCTTC.

The chain couples TRBV27 to TRBJ1-2; 7 bases align to TRBD1. CDR3 size: 15 residues. Trimming cost V 3 bases and J 4 bases; bases outside gene matches: 8. Germline V gene data show CDR1 as MNHEY and CDR2 as SMNVEV (reference sequence). DNA for the CDR3: TGTGCCAGCAGTTTCAGGGGGGTAAGAGGCTATGGCTACACCTTC. Its protein is CASSFRGVRGYGYTF.

About this clone itself: Its ends do not fully match the called genes, so a read error is possible. The J gene is TRBJ2-2, the V gene TRBV6-4; a weak D match, TRBD2 (6 bases). The CDR3 has 13 amino acids. In germline, CDR1 is MRHNA, CDR2 SNTAGT. CDR3 sequence (DNA): TGTGCCAGCAGTGACTCGATGGGGCGGGGAGCTGTTTTT. This gives the protein CASSDSMGRGAVF.

The chain joins TRBV6-1 to TRBJ1-1; D unclear. In germline, CDR1 is MNHNS, CDR2 SASEGT. Trimming took off 8 bases at V and 5 bases at J, with 18 bases between the two ends. The length of the CDR3 is 14 residues. In DNA form, the CDR3 reads TGTGCCAGCTCACAAGGCCCCCTCAAAACTGAAGCTTTCTTT. Its protein product is CASSQGPLKTEAFF.

CDR3 in amino acids: CASSEAGQGGSKLFF. The CDR3 DNA reads as TGTGCCAGCAGTGAAGCCGGACAGGGGGGCTCAAAACTGTTTTTT. The J gene is TRBJ1-4, the V gene TRBV6-1; TRBD1 matches 10 bases. Losses at the gene ends were 0 bases for V and 10 bases for J; bases not matched to a gene: 5. The germline CDR1 and CDR2 sequences are MNHNS and SASEGT. The CDR3 runs 15 residues.

In nucleotides, the CDR3 is TGTGCCAGCAGTTCCCACAGGTTCTCCTACGAGCAGTACTTC. It is translated as CASSSHRFSYEQYF. V gene TRBV28 combines with J gene TRBJ2-7, with TRBD1 as a possible D gene (5 bases). Per the germline V gene, CDR1 is MDHEN and CDR2 is SYDVKM. This CDR3 is built from 14 residues. Trimming stripped 4 bases from V and 0 bases from J, with 10 bases between.

The J gene is TRBJ2-2, the V gene TRBV28; D is uncertain. The CDR3 consists of 12 residues. Germline values: CDR1 MDHEN, CDR2 SYDVKM. V lost 8 bases and J 2 bases, leaving 6 bases between the germline ends. Here the CDR3 DNA reads TGTGCCAGCGGGGTTAACACCGGGGAGCTGTTTTTT. Translation: CASGVNTGELFF.

The V call is TRBV6-1, the J call TRBJ2-6; D is unclear. Trimming took off 4 bases at V and 0 bases at J, with 7 bases between the two ends. The germline CDR1 and CDR2 sequences are MNHNS and SASEGT. The length of the CDR3 is 15 residues. DNA for the CDR3: TGTGCCAGCAGTGCTGTCAGCTCTGGGGCCAACGTCCTGACTTTC. Its protein product is CASSAVSSGANVLTF.

The chain is built from TRBV28 and TRBJ2-7; TRBD1 might be the D (6 bases). With 4 bases removed from V and 4 bases from J, the gap between germline ends came to 17 bases. The CDR3 has 15 amino acids. Germline-derived CDR1 and CDR2 are MDHEN and SYDVKM. The CDR3 reads CASSSGEGHQYEQYF. The CDR3 DNA reads as TGTGCCAGCAGTTCCGGAGAGGGACATCAATACGAGCAGTACTTC.

The count of this clone is one. The rearrangement joins TRBV19 to TRBJ1-2, with D uncertain. CDR1 is LNHDA and CDR2 is SQIVND in the germline V gene (reference sequence). The CDR3 is 12 amino acids. Trimming took off 5 bases at V and 6 bases at J, with 10 bases between the two ends. DNA for the CDR3: TGTGCCAGTAGTCGGGAAGGGAATGGCTACACCTTC. Protein: CASSREGNGYTF.

The chain uses TRBV10-3 and TRBJ2-1; the D gene is possibly TRBD1 (6 bases). This CDR3 spans 13 amino acids. Trimming pared 5 bases from V and 4 bases from J, leaving 9 bases between. Per the germline V gene, CDR1 is ENHRY and CDR2 is SYGVKD. CDR3 coding DNA: TGTGCCATCAGTTCGGACAGATACAATGAGCAGTTCTTC. Encoded protein: CAISSDRYNEQFF.

The rearrangement joins TRBV28 to TRBJ2-3; D uncertain. Germline loops: CDR1 MDHEN, CDR2 SYDVKM. V lost 3 bases, J lost 0 bases, and 10 bases lay in between. The CDR3 consists of 15 residues. The CDR3, as DNA: TGTGCCAGCAGTTTTGGCGCGCCTAGCACAGATACGCAGTATTTT. Encoded protein: CASSFGAPSTDTQYF. Drawing the rest from reference TRBV28 and TRBJ2-3, the complete variable domain is DVKVTQSSRYLVKRTGEKVFLECVQDMDHENMFWYRQDPGLGLRLIYFSYDVKMKEKGDIPEGYSVSREKKERFSLILESASTNQTSMYLCASSFGAPSTDTQYFGPGTRLTVL.

This clone occurred once. This CDR3 is CASSFANEKLFF. CDR3 nucleotide sequence: TGTGCCAGCAGTTTCGCTAATGAAAAACTGTTTTTT. The chain joins TRBV28 to TRBJ1-4, with unresolved D. V lost 3 bases to trimming and J lost 3 bases, with 2 bases between them. Germline CDR1 and CDR2: MDHEN and SYDVKM. The CDR3 is 12 residues long.